The clone carrying this TCR beta chain was picked up a small number of times. Its specificity is not known. Germline lookup yields CDR1 MNHEY and CDR2 SVGEGT. Trimming shortened V by 0 bases and J by 6 bases, and 10 bases separated the two germline ends. This CDR3 has 14 residues. These data belong to a study of T cells after yellow fever vaccination. Findings and limits, study-wide: Clonotypes shared by both compartments, CD4 and CD8, made up a small share. Abundant contaminating clonotypes from the bulk population could appear in FACS-sorted repertoires. Post-booster repertoires contained most primary-vaccination clones again (96% CD4, around 88% CD8).

TCRdb independently ran MiXCR on the 5' RACE reads; one entry per CDR3 protein. This repertoire shows 100,000 to 150,000 distinct CDR3 sequences, about 8.4% found once; its top ten account for around 40%. The specimen was CD8+ T cells sorted from PBMCs, collected on the day of the yellow fever booster vaccination. The chain links TRBV6-2 or TRBV6-3 to TRBJ2-3; D not resolved. The sequence came from a man aged 18 to 29 who received the YFV17D yellow fever vaccine. The DNA for the CDR3 is TGTGCCAGCAGTTACTCGTCCCTCCGGGATACGCAGTATTTT. Amino acids: CASSYSSLRDTQYF.